This passage covers 15 T cell receptor beta chains from one sample sequenced in a study of shared clonotypes between healthy human individuals. TCRdb's table, derived via immunoSEQ multiplex PCR, lists solely in-frame clones and lacks some. The sample has a few million clones, approximately 93% seen once. Sequencing was carried out using naive CD4+ T cells from PBMCs. Indicated subset: CD45RA+ positively selected. These receptors were collected from a man aged 18-30 years in good health. Some clones in this sample may be carry-over from other donors' samples.

About this clone itself: Distinct nucleotide sequences in the sample also encode this CDR3. V gene TRBV5-1 combines with J gene TRBJ1-4, with D unclear. V was shortened by 1 base and J by 0 bases, with 4 bases between the two germline ends. Germline CDR1 reads SGHRS; CDR2 reads YFSETQ. The CDR3 covers 14 residues. CDR3 coding DNA: TGCGCCAGCAGCTTGTTCTCAACTAATGAAAAACTGTTTTTT. Protein: CASSLFSTNEKLFF.

The chain links TRBV11-2 to TRBJ2-7; TRBD2 is a possible D gene (6 bases). CDR1 and CDR2 (germline): SGHAT, FQNNGV. CDR3 length: 13 amino acids. Trimming cost V 5 bases and J 6 bases, with 14 bases left between them. The DNA of the CDR3 is TGTGCCAGCAGCCTGGTTAGGGGAGGCGAGCAGTACTTC. Translated, it gives CASSLVRGGEQYF.

This chain joins TRBV28 and TRBJ1-5; D remains unclear. The CDR3 contains 16 residues. Germline V gene sequence: CDR1 MDHEN, CDR2 SYDVKM. Trimming shortened V by 2 bases and J by 7 bases, and 18 bases separated the two germline ends. The CDR3 coding sequence is TGTGCCAGCAGTTTAAGTGGAAGAGGGATCGGCCAGCCCCAGCATTTT. It codes for CASSLSGRGIGQPQHF. Full variable domain (outside the CDR3, taken from reference TRBV28 and TRBJ1-5): DVKVTQSSRYLVKRTGEKVFLECVQDMDHENMFWYRQDPGLGLRLIYFSYDVKMKEKGDIPEGYSVSREKKERFSLILESASTNQTSMYLCASSLSGRGIGQPQHFGDGTRLSIL.

The chain couples TRBV5-1 to TRBJ2-5, with D tentatively TRBD2 (5 bases). CDR3 length: 14 residues. Looked up from germline, CDR1 is SGHRS and CDR2 is YFSETQ. V lost 4 bases and J 2 bases, leaving 12 bases between the germline ends. The CDR3 DNA sequence: TGCGCCAGCAGCCGAGTGGACTTACAAGAGACCCAGTACTTC. Protein sequence: CASSRVDLQETQYF.

This clone occurred once. The J gene is TRBJ1-2, the V gene TRBV21-1; TRBD1, as called in the table, went unchecked against the DNA. TRBV21-1 is an annotated pseudogene. The CDR3 loop spans 14 amino acids. This CDR3 is CASSKGGQGYGYTF. The CDR3 nucleotides are TGTGCCAGCAGCAAAGGGGGACAGGGGTATGGCTACACCTTC.

The J gene is TRBJ2-7, the V gene TRBV28; 10 bases agree with TRBD1. This CDR3 contains 15 residues. CDR1 MDHEN and CDR2 SYDVKM come from the germline V gene. The J segment lost 9 bases and the V segment lost 6 bases, leaving 14 bases of the junction unmatched. The CDR3 coding sequence is TGTGCCAGCAGCTATCCGGGACAGGGGTCCGTTAGGCAGTACTTC. This sequence encodes CASSYPGQGSVRQYF.

This sequence joins TRBV4-3 and TRBJ2-3, with TRBD1 as a possible D gene (5 bases). Germline-derived CDR1 and CDR2 are LGHNA and YSLEER. The CDR3 spans 15 residues. V shed 2 bases and J shed 4 bases, with 13 bases lying between them. Written as DNA, the CDR3 is TGCGCCAGCAGCCAATATTCCAGGGTGGCAGATACGCAGTATTTT. Protein: CASSQYSRVADTQYF.

J is TRBJ1-1 and V is TRBV7-2; no reliable D call. Deletions cut 0 bases from V and 5 bases from J, with 7 bases between. Germline V lookup: CDR1 SGHTA, CDR2 FQGNSA. The CDR3 spans 13 residues. In DNA, the CDR3 is TGTGCCAGCAGCTTAGCTTTTGGGACTGAAGCTTTCTTT. Amino acid sequence: CASSLAFGTEAFF.

This clone appeared a single time. The chain combines TRBV27 with TRBJ2-1, with 9 bases lining up with TRBD2. Unmatched junction bases numbered 13, after V lost 6 bases and J lost 7 bases. From germline, CDR1 is MNHEY and CDR2 SMNVEV (reference sequence). CDR3 size: 16 residues. The DNA for the CDR3 is TGTGCCAGCAGCCACCCCTTTGGGCTAGCGGGAAATGAGCAGTTCTTC. It is translated as CASSHPFGLAGNEQFF.

The chain recombines TRBV19 with TRBJ1-1; D is unclear. V was trimmed by 2 bases and J by 1 base, leaving 5 bases between them. This CDR3 contains 13 residues. Germline values: CDR1 LNHDA, CDR2 SQIVND (reference sequence). The CDR3 spells CASSIHQNTEAFF. Written as DNA, the CDR3 is TGTGCCAGTAGTATACACCAGAACACTGAAGCTTTCTTT.

This chain uses TRBV19 with TRBJ1-5; the match to TRBD1 covers 8 bases. The CDR3 loop spans 19 amino acids. CDR1 is LNHDA and CDR2 is SQIVND in the germline V gene (reference sequence). The ends lost 8 bases at V and 5 bases at J; junction bases unmatched: 23. The CDR3 spells CASGRKGRAGGGHYQPQHF. The CDR3, as DNA: TGTGCCAGTGGAAGAAAAGGGAGGGCAGGGGGCGGCCACTATCAGCCCCAGCATTTT.

This clone showed up just once. The chain recombines TRBV15 with TRBJ1-1; D is perhaps TRBD1 (5 bases). Trimming removed 0 bases from V and 1 base from J, with 12 bases in between. Per germline, CDR1 LNHNV and CDR2 YYDKDF (reference sequence). This CDR3 is built from 16 residues. As DNA, the CDR3 is TGTGCCACCAGCAGAGAGGGGGACCTCCCGAACACTGAAGCTTTCTTT. It specifies CATSREGDLPNTEAFF.

The chain uses TRBV14 and TRBJ1-1; D might be TRBD1 (5 bases). This CDR3 region has 14 residues. V was clipped by 0 bases and J by 9 bases, with 14 bases between them. Germline lookup yields CDR1 SGHDN and CDR2 FVKESK. The CDR3 DNA is TGTGCCAGCAGCCAAGAAATTACGTACAGGCAAGCTTTCTTT. Translation: CASSQEITYRQAFF.

A word on this clone: One junction end disagrees with the germline gene, perhaps due to a read error. V and J are TRBV6-5 and TRBJ2-3, with a possible D match to TRBD2 (6 bases). The germline V gene encodes CDR1 MNHEY and CDR2 SVGAGI. The CDR3 contains 15 residues. The CDR3, as DNA: TGTGCCAGCAGCTACTCTGGCGGGAACACAGATACGCAGTATTTT. This codes for CASSYSGGNTDTQYF.

This chain links TRBV21-1 with TRBJ1-1. TRBV21-1 is a listed pseudogene. The CDR3 sequence is 13 residues long. CDR3 loop: CASVMGPTTEAFF. The CDR3 DNA reads as TGTGCCAGTGTCATGGGACCGACCACTGAAGCTTTCTTT.